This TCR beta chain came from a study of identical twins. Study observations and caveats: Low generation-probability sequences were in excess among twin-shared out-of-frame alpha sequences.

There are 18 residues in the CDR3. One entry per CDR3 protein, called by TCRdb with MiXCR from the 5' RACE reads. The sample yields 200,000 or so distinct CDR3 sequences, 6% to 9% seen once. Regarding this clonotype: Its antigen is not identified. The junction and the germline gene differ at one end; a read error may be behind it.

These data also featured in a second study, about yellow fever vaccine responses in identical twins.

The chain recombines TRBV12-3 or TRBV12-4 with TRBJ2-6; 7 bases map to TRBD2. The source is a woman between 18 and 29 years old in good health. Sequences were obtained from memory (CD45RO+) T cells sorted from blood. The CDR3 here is CTSRIASGPSSGANVLTF. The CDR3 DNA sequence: TGTACCAGCAGGATAGCTAGCGGACCTTCCTCTGGGGCCAACGTCCTGACTTTC.